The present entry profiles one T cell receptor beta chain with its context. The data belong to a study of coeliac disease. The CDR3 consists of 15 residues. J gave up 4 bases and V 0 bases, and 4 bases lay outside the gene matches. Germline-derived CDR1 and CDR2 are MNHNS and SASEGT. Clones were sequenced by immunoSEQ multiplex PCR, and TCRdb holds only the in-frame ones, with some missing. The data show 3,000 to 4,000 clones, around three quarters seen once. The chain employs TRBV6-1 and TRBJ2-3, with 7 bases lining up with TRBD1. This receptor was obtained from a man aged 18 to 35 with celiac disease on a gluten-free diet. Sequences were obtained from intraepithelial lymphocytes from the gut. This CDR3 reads CASSEALQGADTQYF. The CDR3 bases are TGTGCCAGCAGTGAAGCGCTTCAGGGGGCAGATACGCAGTATTTT.